Listed below are T cell receptor beta chains from one sample, sequenced in a study of CD8+ T cells in alopecia areata. Assay used: immunoSEQ multiplex PCR; TCRdb lists only in-frame clones, some missing. The top ten hold about 9% of the sample, which has approximately 100,000 clones, approximately 58% seen once. The sample taken for sequencing was CD4+ T cells sorted from blood. The origin of the receptors is a human donor in good health. CDR3s include the opening cysteine and the closing phenylalanine or tryptophan. D genes are given only for firm matches. Where a row states a size, it is once, few, many or the class of an expanded clone; other rows omit it.

j_call | clone_size | v_call | d_call | cdr3_aa | cdr3_nt
TRBJ1-1 | . | TRBV29-1 | . | CSVVGQYRDTEAFF | TGCAGCGTTGTAGGCCAGTACCGCGACACTGAAGCTTTCTTT
TRBJ2-1 | . | TRBV15 | . | CATSRQQESEQFF | TGTGCCACCAGCAGACAACAGGAATCTGAGCAGTTCTTC
TRBJ2-3 | . | TRBV5-1 | TRBD2 | CASGTSAGDTQYF | TGCGCCAGCGGGACTAGCGCTGGAGATACGCAGTATTTT
TRBJ2-3 | . | TRBV5-1 | . | CASSHGTTSSSTDTQYF | TGCGCCAGCAGCCATGGAACTACCTCATCTAGCACAGATACGCAGTATTTT
TRBJ1-2 | . | TRBV28 | TRBD1 | CASRTGGDYGYTF | TGTGCCAGCAGGACAGGGGGCGACTATGGCTACACCTTC
TRBJ2-3 | few | TRBV29-1 | . | CSVGPSTTDTQYF | TGCAGCGTGGGCCCCTCCACCACAGATACGCAGTATTTT
TRBJ2-2 | . | TRBV29-1 | . | CSARTGMNTGELFF | TGCAGCGCCAGAACAGGAATGAACACCGGGGAGCTGTTTTTT
TRBJ2-3 | . | TRBV28 | TRBD2 | CASSLISSGVMADTQYF | TGTGCCAGCAGTTTAATCTCCAGCGGGGTAATGGCAGATACGCAGTATTTT
TRBJ2-5 | . | TRBV7-2 | . | CASSYVREETQYF | TGTGCCAGCAGCTATGTCAGGGAAGAGACCCAGTACTTC
TRBJ1-4 | . | TRBV25-1 | TRBD1 | CASSVKQGAGEKLFF | TGTGCCAGCAGTGTCAAACAGGGGGCAGGGGAAAAACTGTTTTTT
TRBJ2-7 | few | TRBV29-1 | . | CSVRLRSGVYEQYF | TGCAGCGTCCGGTTACGTTCTGGCGTCTACGAGCAGTACTTC
TRBJ2-3 | . | TRBV6-1 | . | CASSDVGQGTDTQYF | TGTGCCAGCAGTGATGTGGGGCAGGGCACAGATACGCAGTATTTT
TRBJ1-1 | . | TRBV6-1 | . | CASSEWGGREAFF | TGTGCCAGCAGTGAATGGGGGGGTCGGGAAGCTTTCTTT
TRBJ2-5 | medium-sized | TRBV6-5 | . | CASRREVGTQETQYF | TGTGCCAGCAGGAGGGAGGTCGGAACCCAAGAGACCCAGTACTTC
TRBJ2-7 | . | TRBV30 | TRBD2 | CAWSHTAGGYEQYF | TGTGCCTGGAGTCACACTGCGGGAGGATACGAGCAGTACTTC
TRBJ2-3 | many | TRBV2 | . | CASSEGADTQYF | TGTGCCAGCAGTGAGGGCGCAGATACGCAGTATTTT
TRBJ2-7 | . | TRBV6-5 | TRBD2 | CASSFGTSGGAYEQYF | TGTGCCAGCAGTTTCGGGACTAGCGGGGGGGCCTACGAGCAGTACTTC
TRBJ2-7 | few | TRBV7-2 | . | CASSLDGPYEQYF | TGTGCCAGCAGCTTAGACGGGCCCTACGAGCAGTACTTC
TRBJ2-7 | . | TRBV5-1 | TRBD1 | CASSPTGGPYEQYF | TGCGCCAGCAGCCCGACAGGGGGCCCCTACGAGCAGTACTTC
TRBJ2-1 | . | TRBV4-2 | . | CASSQEGVGFSYNEQFF | TGTGCCAGCAGCCAAGAAGGAGTAGGGTTCTCCTACAATGAGCAGTTCTTC
TRBJ2-1 | . | TRBV5-6 | TRBD2 | CASSLGTSANEQFF | TGTGCCAGCAGCTTGGGGACTAGCGCCAATGAGCAGTTCTTC
TRBJ1-5 | . | TRBV7-9 | . | CASSFYGRGDQPQHF | TGTGCCAGCAGCTTTTACGGACGGGGGGATCAGCCCCAGCATTTT
TRBJ2-2 | few | TRBV29-1 | . | CSVGSLGELFF | TGCAGCGTTGGATCTTTAGGGGAGCTGTTTTTT
TRBJ2-5 | few | TRBV5-1 | TRBD2 | CASSSKAGGPETQYF | TGCGCCAGCAGCTCTAAAGCGGGGGGGCCAGAGACCCAGTACTTC
TRBJ2-5 | . | TRBV5-1 | . | CASSPRDLQETQYF | TGCGCCAGCAGCCCAAGGGACTTACAAGAGACCCAGTACTTC
TRBJ1-2 | few | TRBV27 | TRBD1 | CASSATGQHYGYTF | TGTGCCAGCAGTGCAACGGGACAGCACTATGGCTACACCTTC
TRBJ1-1 | . | TRBV7-9 | . | CASSLGVTDTEAFF | TGTGCCAGCAGCTTAGGGGTCACAGACACTGAAGCTTTCTTT
TRBJ2-2 | . | TRBV6-5 | . | CASSYGLNPGLGELFF | TGTGCCAGCAGTTACGGTCTCAACCCGGGCCTTGGGGAGCTGTTTTTT
TRBJ2-4 | few | TRBV29-1 | . | CSVVTINIQYF | TGCAGCGTTGTGACTATCAACATTCAGTACTTC